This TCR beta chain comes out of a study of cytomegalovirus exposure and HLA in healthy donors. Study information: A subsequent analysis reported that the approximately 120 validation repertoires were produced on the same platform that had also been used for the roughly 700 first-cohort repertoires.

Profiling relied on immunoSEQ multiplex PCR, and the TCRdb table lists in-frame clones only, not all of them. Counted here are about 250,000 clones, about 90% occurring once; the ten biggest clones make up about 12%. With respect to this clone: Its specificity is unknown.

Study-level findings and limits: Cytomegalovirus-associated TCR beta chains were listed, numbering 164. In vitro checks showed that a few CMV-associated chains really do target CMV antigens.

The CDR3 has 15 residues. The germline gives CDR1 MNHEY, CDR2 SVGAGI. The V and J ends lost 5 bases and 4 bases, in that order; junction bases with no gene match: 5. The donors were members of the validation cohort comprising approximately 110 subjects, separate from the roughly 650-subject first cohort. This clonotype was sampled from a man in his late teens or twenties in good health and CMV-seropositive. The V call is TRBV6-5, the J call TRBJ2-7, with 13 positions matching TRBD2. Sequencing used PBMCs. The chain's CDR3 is CASSTRTSGSYEQYF. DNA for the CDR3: TGTGCCAGCAGTACCCGGACTAGCGGGAGTTACGAGCAGTACTTC.